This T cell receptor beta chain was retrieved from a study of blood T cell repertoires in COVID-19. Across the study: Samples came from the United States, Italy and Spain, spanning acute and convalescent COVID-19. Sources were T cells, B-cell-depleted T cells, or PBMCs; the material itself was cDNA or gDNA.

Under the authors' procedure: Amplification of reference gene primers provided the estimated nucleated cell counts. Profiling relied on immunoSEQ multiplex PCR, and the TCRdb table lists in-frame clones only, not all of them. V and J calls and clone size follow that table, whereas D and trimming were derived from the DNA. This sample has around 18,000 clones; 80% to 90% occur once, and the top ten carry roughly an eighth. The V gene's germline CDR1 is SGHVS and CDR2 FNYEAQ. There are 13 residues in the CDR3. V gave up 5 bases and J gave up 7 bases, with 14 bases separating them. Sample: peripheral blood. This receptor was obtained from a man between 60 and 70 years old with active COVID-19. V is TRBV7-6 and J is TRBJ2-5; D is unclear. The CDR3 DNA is TGTGCCAGCAGCCGAATCCTATCCGGGACCCAGTACTTC. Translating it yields CASSRILSGTQYF.